This is a list of T cell receptor beta chains from one sample in a study of molecular identifiers for immune sequencing clone quantification. TCRdb ran MiXCR on the PCR reads and lists one entry per CDR3 protein. The sample has around 460,000 distinct CDR3 sequences, around a fifth seen once. Material for sequencing was naive CD8+ T cells from blood, with Jurkat cell RNA spiked in. The receptors were sampled from a human donor in good health. Some libraries in this study had Jurkat cell RNA spiked in. Each CDR3 is given with its conserved first and last residue. D genes are given only for firm matches. Clone size, where shown, is once, few, many, or a class for clones that have expanded.

d_call | j_call | clone_size | v_call | cdr3_nt | cdr3_aa
- | TRBJ2-5 | many | TRBV4-3 | TGCGCCAGCAGCTCAGGCCTTAGTAGCGGTCCGACCCAGTACTTC | CASSSGLSSGPTQYF
- | TRBJ1-5 | many | TRBV20-1 | TGCAGTGCTAGTATCCGGGACGAAGGACGCAATCAGCCCCAGCATTTT | CSASIRDEGRNQPQHF
- | TRBJ2-7 | few | TRBV29-1 | TGCAGCGCCGCCACGGCTCCCTACGAGCAGTACTTC | CSAATAPYEQYF
TRBD2 | TRBJ2-5 | many | TRBV20-1 | TGCAGTGCTAGAGATATCGCGGGGGGCGTACCCGGGGTCCAAGAGACCCAGTACTTC | CSARDIAGGVPGVQETQYF
- | TRBJ2-7 | few | TRBV2 | TGTGCCAGCAGTGAAGCCTTTGCCCCAACCCGTTCGAAGGGCGAGCAGTACTTC | CASSEAFAPTRSKGEQYF
- | TRBJ2-1 | few | TRBV7-3 | TGTGCCAGCAGCCAGGGACCCCTTTGGAATGAGCAGTTCTTC | CASSQGPLWNEQFF
TRBD2 | TRBJ2-6 | few | TRBV6-5 | TGTGCCAGCAGTCACACGGCGGGGGAAGGGGCCAACGTCCTGACTTTC | CASSHTAGEGANVLTF
TRBD1 | TRBJ1-4 | many | TRBV7-9 | TGTGCCAGCAGCCTGGGACAGGGCTACGAAAAACTGTTTTTT | CASSLGQGYEKLFF
- | TRBJ1-5 | many | TRBV12-3/TRBV12-4 | TGTGCCAGCAGTTTACAGGGACTACGTCAGCCCCAGCATTTT | CASSLQGLRQPQHF
TRBD1 | TRBJ2-7 | many | TRBV12-3/TRBV12-4 | TGTGCCAGCAGGCCACCGGGACAGGGGTACGAGCAGTACTTC | CASRPPGQGYEQYF
- | TRBJ1-5 | few | TRBV27 | TGTGCCAGCAGTTTCTCACCCTGGGGTAGCAATCAGCCCCAGCATTTT | CASSFSPWGSNQPQHF
TRBD1 | TRBJ2-5 | many | TRBV5-1 | TGCGCCAGCAGCCCAGACAGGGGCCCAGAGACCCAGTACTTC | CASSPDRGPETQYF
- | TRBJ2-7 | many | TRBV5-4 | TGTGCCAGCAGCTTCGACCGGACCTACGAGCAGTACTTC | CASSFDRTYEQYF
- | TRBJ2-1 | - | TRBV4-3 | TGCGCCAGCAGCCAAGATCCAACAGATTTCAATGAGCAGTTCTTC | CASSQDPTDFNEQFF
- | TRBJ2-7 | few | TRBV13 | TGTGCCAGCAACCCTCTTGGTAGGGTTAACGAGCAGTACTTC | CASNPLGRVNEQYF
- | TRBJ2-3 | many | TRBV7-2 | TGTGCCAGCAGCTTAATACACACAGATACGCAGTATTTT | CASSLIHTDTQYF
- | TRBJ2-1 | - | TRBV9 | TGTGCCAGCAGCGTAGTCAATCAGGGAGAGCAGTTCTTC | CASSVVNQGEQFF
- | TRBJ2-5 | few | TRBV19 | TGTGCCAGTAGTATGTGGACAGCATTACAAGAGACCCAGTACTTC | CASSMWTALQETQYF
- | TRBJ1-2 | - | TRBV27 | TGTGCCAGCAGTTTATTAGGGGCAGGGCATGGCTACACCTTC | CASSLLGAGHGYTF
TRBD1 | TRBJ1-4 | many | TRBV4-1 | TGCGCCAGCAGCCAACGACAGGGGCCCACGGCAACTAATGAAAAACTGTTTTTT | CASSQRQGPTATNEKLFF
- | TRBJ2-3 | many | TRBV6-6 | TGTGCCAGCAGTTACGCCGGTTGGGGCACAGATACGCAGTATTTT | CASSYAGWGTDTQYF
TRBD2 | TRBJ2-3 | many | TRBV5-6 | TGTGCCAGCAGCTTGCGACTAGCGGGGACGACAGATACGCAGTATTTT | CASSLRLAGTTDTQYF
TRBD1 | TRBJ2-5 | - | TRBV2 | TGTGCCAGCAGCTTACAGGGGAACCAAGCCCACCAAGAGACCCAGTACTTC | CASSLQGNQAHQETQYF
- | TRBJ1-2 | - | TRBV28 | TGTGCCAGCAGTTTAAGCCCTACTAACTATGGCTACACCTTC | CASSLSPTNYGYTF
- | TRBJ2-3 | many | TRBV7-9 | TGTGCCAGCAGTACCTATTCAGATACGCAGTATTTT | CASSTYSDTQYF
TRBD2 | TRBJ2-4 | few | TRBV19 | TGTGCCAGTACCCGCGGGGGAGACATTCAGTACTTC | CASTRGGDIQYF
TRBD2 | TRBJ2-3 | - | TRBV20-1 | TGCAGTGCTAGAGAATCGGGGGGGCGAGGCACAGATACGCAGTATTTT | CSARESGGRGTDTQYF
- | TRBJ1-5 | - | TRBV28 | TGTGCCAGCAGTTTAAGTTTCGGAGTTGGGGACATAAATCAGCCCCAGCATTTT | CASSLSFGVGDINQPQHF
- | TRBJ1-1 | few | TRBV6-6 | TGTGCCAGCAGCCACAGTCTCGATATGAACACTGAAGCTTTCTTT | CASSHSLDMNTEAFF
TRBD2 | TRBJ2-1 | many | TRBV29-1 | TGCAGCGTTGAAGGACTAGCGAGCCCCAATGAGCAGTTCTTC | CSVEGLASPNEQFF
- | TRBJ1-1 | - | TRBV13 | TGTGCCAGCTGCTCAGACAGTAACACTGAAGCTTTCTTT | CASCSDSNTEAFF
TRBD1 | TRBJ2-7 | many | TRBV18 | TGTGCCAGCTCATCCGGGACAGGGGGCATCGAGCAGTACTTC | CASSSGTGGIEQYF
- | TRBJ2-3 | many | TRBV28 | TGTGCCAGCAGTTCCCCCGGGACTGATATCACAGATACGCAGTATTTT | CASSSPGTDITDTQYF
- | TRBJ1-1 | many | TRBV9 | TGTGCCAGCAGCATGACTCTAAACACTGAAGCTTTCTTT | CASSMTLNTEAFF
- | TRBJ2-7 | - | TRBV29-1 | TGCAGCGTTGAAGATCCTTCCGAGGACTACGAGCAGTACTTC | CSVEDPSEDYEQYF
- | TRBJ2-3 | many | TRBV15 | TGTGCCACCAGCAGAGGTGCGGGCCGGGGGTTTACGCAGTATTTT | CATSRGAGRGFTQYF
- | TRBJ1-1 | many | TRBV7-9 | TGTGCCAGCAGCTTAGTACCTGTGGCGGGCACTGAAGCTTTCTTT | CASSLVPVAGTEAFF
TRBD1 | TRBJ1-5 | - | TRBV4-3 | TGCGCCAGCAGTCAAGAATTGGACAGGGGGCTGGGCCAGCCCCAGCGTTTT | CASSQELDRGLGQPQRF
- | TRBJ1-1 | - | TRBV5-1 | TGCGCCAGCAGCCCCCAGCCAGGGATGAACACTGAAGCTTTCTTT | CASSPQPGMNTEAFF
TRBD2 | TRBJ2-1 | few | TRBV4-1 | TGCGCCAGCAGTGGACTAGCGGGAGACAATGAGCAGTTCTTC | CASSGLAGDNEQFF
- | TRBJ1-5 | many | TRBV6-5 | TGTGCCAGCAGCCTGACAGGTCCCTCCCTTCATCAGCCCCAGCATTTT | CASSLTGPSLHQPQHF
TRBD2 | TRBJ2-1 | - | TRBV6-5 | TGTGCCAGCAGTCAAACGGGACTAGCGTACAATGAGCAGTTCTTC | CASSQTGLAYNEQFF
TRBD2 | TRBJ2-1 | - | TRBV28 | TGTGCCAGCAGTTCCGTAGCGGGAGGGCCATACTACAATGAGCAGTTCTTC | CASSSVAGGPYYNEQFF
- | TRBJ2-1 | many | TRBV2 | TGTGCCAGCTACCAGCTGAATGAGCAGTTCTTC | CASYQLNEQFF
- | TRBJ2-1 | - | TRBV30 | TGTGCCTGGAGTGATGGATTAGGGACGGGCGTTGGGGATGAGCAGTTCTTC | CAWSDGLGTGVGDEQFF
- | TRBJ1-6 | - | TRBV9 | TGTGCCAGCAGCGTAGAGCAGGGAAATTCACCCCTCCACTTT | CASSVEQGNSPLHF
- | TRBJ2-3 | few | TRBV7-9 | TGTGCCAGCAGGCTCGGGGGAGAGGGGGATACGCAGTATTTT | CASRLGGEGDTQYF
TRBD1 | TRBJ2-2 | few | TRBV28 | TGTGCCAGCACTCCGGACAGGGCGGGCTACAAGAACACCGGGGAGCTGTTTTTT | CASTPDRAGYKNTGELFF
TRBD1 | TRBJ2-7 | many | TRBV7-9 | TGTGCCAGCAGCCTCGGGACAGGCCTAGCCGAGCAGTACTTC | CASSLGTGLAEQYF
- | TRBJ2-7 | few | TRBV4-3 | TGCGCCAGCAGCCAAGGGACAGACCTAATCTACGAGCAGTACTTC | CASSQGTDLIYEQYF
- | TRBJ1-2 | - | TRBV7-9 | TGTGCCAGCAGCTTAGAAGACTACCTCTATGGCTACACCTTC | CASSLEDYLYGYTF
- | TRBJ1-6 | many | TRBV9 | TGTGCCAGCGGGGGGTCGGGGTCGAATTCACCCCTCCACTTT | CASGGSGSNSPLHF
TRBD1 | TRBJ2-3 | - | TRBV6-5 | TGTGCCAGCAGTTACTGGGACAGGGGGCCAGATACGCAGTATTTT | CASSYWDRGPDTQYF